This T cell receptor beta chain was found in a study of blood T cell repertoires in COVID-19. Study-level background: PBMCs, B-cell-depleted T cells, or T cells provided the cDNA or gDNA that made up the material.

Profiling relied on immunoSEQ multiplex PCR, and the TCRdb table lists in-frame clones only, not all of them. The table lists hundreds of thousands of clones, over 80% of them singletons. Trimming took 4 bases from V and 6 from J; bases not matched to a gene: 5. CDR1 and CDR2 (germline): SGHNT, YYREEE (reference sequence). The CDR3 totals 15 residues. The sample comprised peripheral blood. This sequence joins TRBV5-4 and TRBJ1-5, with 12 bases that match TRBD1. This receptor was taken from a man in his forties with acute or convalescent COVID-19. The DNA for the CDR3 is TGTGCCAGCAGCGAGGGACAGGGGGCCGGTCAGCCCCAGCATTTT. Translated, it gives CASSEGQGAGQPQHF.